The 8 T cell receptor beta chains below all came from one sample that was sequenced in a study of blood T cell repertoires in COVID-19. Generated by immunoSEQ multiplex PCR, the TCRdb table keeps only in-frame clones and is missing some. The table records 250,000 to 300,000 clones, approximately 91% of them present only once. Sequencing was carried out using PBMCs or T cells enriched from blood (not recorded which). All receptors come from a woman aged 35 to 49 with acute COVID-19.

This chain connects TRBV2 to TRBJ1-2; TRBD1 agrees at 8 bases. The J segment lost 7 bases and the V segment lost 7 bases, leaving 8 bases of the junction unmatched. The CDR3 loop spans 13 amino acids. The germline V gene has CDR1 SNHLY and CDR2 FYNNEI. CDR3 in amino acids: CASTRTGQGGYTF. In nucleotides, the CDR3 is TGTGCCAGCACCCGGACAGGGCAGGGTGGCTACACCTTC.

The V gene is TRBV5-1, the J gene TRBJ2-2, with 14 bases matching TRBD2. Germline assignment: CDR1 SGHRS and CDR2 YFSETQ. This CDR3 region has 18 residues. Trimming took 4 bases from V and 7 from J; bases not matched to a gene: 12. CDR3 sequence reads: CASSVRLAGGPRHGELFF. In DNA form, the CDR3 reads TGCGCCAGCAGCGTAAGACTAGCGGGAGGGCCTAGGCACGGGGAGCTGTTTTTT. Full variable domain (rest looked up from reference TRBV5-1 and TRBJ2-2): KAGVTQTPRYLIKTRGQQVTLSCSPISGHRSVSWYQQTPGQGLQFLFEYFSETQRNKGNFPGRFSGRQFSNSRSEMNVSTLELGDSALYLCASSVRLAGGPRHGELFFGEGSRLTVL.

CDR3 protein: CASTDRAYEQYF. CDR3 nucleotide sequence: TGTGCCAGCACGGACAGGGCTTACGAGCAGTACTTC. The rearrangement joins TRBV7-8 to TRBJ2-7; 8 positions match TRBD1. Germline CDR1 is SGHVS and CDR2 is FQNEAQ. The V and J ends lost 7 bases and 4 bases, in that order; junction bases with no gene match: 3. CDR3 size: 12 residues.

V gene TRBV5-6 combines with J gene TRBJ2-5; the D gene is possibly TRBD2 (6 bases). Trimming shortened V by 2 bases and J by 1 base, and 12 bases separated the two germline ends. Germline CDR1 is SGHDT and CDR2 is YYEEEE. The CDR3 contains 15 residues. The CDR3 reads CASSFLGGLQETQYF. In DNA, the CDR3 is TGTGCCAGCAGCTTTCTCGGGGGTCTCCAAGAGACCCAGTACTTC.

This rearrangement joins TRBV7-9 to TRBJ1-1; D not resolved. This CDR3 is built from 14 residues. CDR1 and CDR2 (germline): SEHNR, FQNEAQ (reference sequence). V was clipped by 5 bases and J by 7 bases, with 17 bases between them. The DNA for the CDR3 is TGTGCCAGCAGCAATAACCGGGAGACACTTGAAGCTTTCTTT. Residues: CASSNNRETLEAFF.

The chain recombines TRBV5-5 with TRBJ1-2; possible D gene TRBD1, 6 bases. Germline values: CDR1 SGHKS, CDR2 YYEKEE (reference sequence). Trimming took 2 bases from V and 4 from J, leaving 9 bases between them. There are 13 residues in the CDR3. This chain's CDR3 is CASSFGDIYGYTF. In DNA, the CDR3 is TGTGCCAGCAGCTTTGGGGACATCTATGGCTACACCTTC.

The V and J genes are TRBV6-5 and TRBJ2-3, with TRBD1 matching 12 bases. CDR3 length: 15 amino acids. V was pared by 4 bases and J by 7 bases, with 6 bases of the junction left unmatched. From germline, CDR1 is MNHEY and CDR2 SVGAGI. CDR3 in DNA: TGTGCCAGCAGTTTGGGACAGGGGGCCCTCCATACGCAGTATTTT. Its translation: CASSLGQGALHTQYF.

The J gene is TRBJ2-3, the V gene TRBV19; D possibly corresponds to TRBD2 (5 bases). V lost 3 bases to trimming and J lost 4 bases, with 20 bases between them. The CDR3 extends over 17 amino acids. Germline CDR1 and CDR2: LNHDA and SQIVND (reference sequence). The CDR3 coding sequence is TGTGCCAGTAGTATGAGGCTAGCCAAGCGAGCCGCAGATACGCAGTATTTT. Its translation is CASSMRLAKRAADTQYF.